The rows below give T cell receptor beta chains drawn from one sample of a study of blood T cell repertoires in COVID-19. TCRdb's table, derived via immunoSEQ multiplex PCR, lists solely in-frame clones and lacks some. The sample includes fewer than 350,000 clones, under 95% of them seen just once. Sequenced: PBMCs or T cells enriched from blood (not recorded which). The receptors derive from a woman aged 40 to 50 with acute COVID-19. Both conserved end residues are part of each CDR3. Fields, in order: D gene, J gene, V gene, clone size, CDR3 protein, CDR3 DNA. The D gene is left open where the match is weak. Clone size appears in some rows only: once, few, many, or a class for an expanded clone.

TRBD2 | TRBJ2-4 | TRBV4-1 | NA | CASSQDGVAGGPIAKNIQYF | TGCGCCAGCAGCCAAGATGGGGTAGCGGGGGGGCCTATAGCCAAAAACATTCAGTACTTC
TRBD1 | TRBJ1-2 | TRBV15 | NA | CATSLRQGGGYTF | TGTGCCACCAGCCTTCGACAGGGTGGAGGCTACACCTTC
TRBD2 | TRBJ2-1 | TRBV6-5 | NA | CASSYEKIAGTQFF | TGTGCCAGCAGTTACGAAAAGATAGCGGGAACGCAGTTCTTC
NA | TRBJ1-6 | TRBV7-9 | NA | CASSFQGSYNSPLHF | TGTGCCAGCAGCTTCCAGGGGTCCTATAATTCACCCCTCCACTTT
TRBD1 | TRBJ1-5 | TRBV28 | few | CASSSWTGGNQPQHF | TGTGCCAGCAGCAGCTGGACAGGGGGCAATCAGCCCCAGCATTTT
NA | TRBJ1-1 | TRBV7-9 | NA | CASSSNRVHTEAFF | TGTGCCAGCAGCTCAAACAGGGTACACACTGAAGCTTTCTTT
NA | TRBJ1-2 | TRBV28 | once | CASSLNVVSSYGYTF | TGTGCCAGCAGTTTAAATGTGGTTAGTTCCTATGGCTACACCTTC
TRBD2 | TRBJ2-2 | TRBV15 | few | CATSRKGLAGGTGELFF | TGTGCCACCAGCAGAAAGGGACTAGCGGGAGGAACCGGGGAGCTGTTTTTT
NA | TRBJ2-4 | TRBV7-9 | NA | CASSLPSGKAKNIQYF | TGTGCCAGCAGCTTACCGAGCGGAAAAGCCAAAAACATTCAGTACTTC
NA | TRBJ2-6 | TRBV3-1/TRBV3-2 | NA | CASSQSFLGANVLTF | TGTGCCAGCAGCCAATCATTTCTAGGGGCCAACGTCCTGACTTTC
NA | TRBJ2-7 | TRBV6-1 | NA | CASSEIVGAGEQYF | TGTGCCAGCAGTGAAATTGTGGGAGCGGGTGAGCAGTACTTC
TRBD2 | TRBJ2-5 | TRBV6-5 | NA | CASSFLAGGYQETQYF | TGTGCCAGCAGTTTTCTAGCGGGGGGCTACCAAGAGACCCAGTACTTC
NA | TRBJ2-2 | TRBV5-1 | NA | CASSLVQGTGELFF | TGCGCCAGCAGCTTGGTTCAGGGCACCGGGGAGCTGTTTTTT
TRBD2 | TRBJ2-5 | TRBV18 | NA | CASSPGGRETQYF | TGTGCCAGCTCACCAGGCGGGAGAGAGACCCAGTACTTC
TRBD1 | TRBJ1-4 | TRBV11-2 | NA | CASSRTGVREKLFF | TGTGCCAGCAGCCGGACAGGGGTACGTGAAAAACTGTTTTTT
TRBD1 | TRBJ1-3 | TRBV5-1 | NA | CASSAQGGSGNTIYF | TGCGCCAGCAGCGCACAGGGGGGCTCTGGAAACACCATATATTTT
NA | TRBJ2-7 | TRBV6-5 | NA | CASTSGYEQYF | TGTGCCAGCACCTCGGGCTACGAGCAGTACTTC
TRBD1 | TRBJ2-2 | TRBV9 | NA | CASSSRQGANTGELFF | TGTGCCAGCAGCTCAAGACAGGGAGCGAACACCGGGGAGCTGTTTTTT
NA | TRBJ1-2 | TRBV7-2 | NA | CASSLASGSHGYTF | TGTGCCAGCAGCTTAGCCTCGGGGAGCCATGGCTACACCTTC
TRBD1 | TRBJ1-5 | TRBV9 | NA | CASSAGDRLNQPQHF | TGTGCCAGCAGCGCTGGGGACAGACTCAATCAGCCCCAGCATTTT
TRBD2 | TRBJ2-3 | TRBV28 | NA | CASKAGGTPSTDTQYF | TGTGCCAGCAAAGCGGGGGGAACGCCTAGCACAGATACGCAGTATTTT
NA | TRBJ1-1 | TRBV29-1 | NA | CSVERQLNTEAFF | TGCAGCGTTGAAAGACAGCTGAACACTGAAGCTTTCTTT
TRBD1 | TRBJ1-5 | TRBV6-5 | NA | CASLRQGSGSQPQHF | TGTGCCAGCCTCCGACAGGGTTCGGGAAGCCAGCCCCAGCATTTT
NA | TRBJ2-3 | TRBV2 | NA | CASSQTGNTDTQYF | TGTGCCAGCAGCCAGACAGGCAACACAGATACGCAGTATTTT
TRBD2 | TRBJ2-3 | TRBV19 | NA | CASSAASGTSTDTQYF | TGTGCCAGTAGTGCAGCTAGCGGGACCTCCACAGATACGCAGTATTTT
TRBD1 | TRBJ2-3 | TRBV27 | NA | CASSLTRGPDTQYF | TGTGCCAGCAGCCTAACTAGGGGGCCAGATACGCAGTATTTT
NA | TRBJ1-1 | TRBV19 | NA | CASSIDLSGLPEAFF | TGTGCCAGTAGTATAGATCTATCGGGACTCCCTGAAGCTTTCTTT
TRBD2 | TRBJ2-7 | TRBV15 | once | CATSPFSGGEQYF | TGTGCCACCAGCCCCTTCAGCGGGGGCGAGCAGTACTTC
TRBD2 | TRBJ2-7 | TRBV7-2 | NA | CASSIIAGGREQYF | TGTGCCAGCAGTATAATAGCGGGGGGCCGCGAGCAGTACTTC
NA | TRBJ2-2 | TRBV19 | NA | CASTEPGGENTGELFF | TGTGCCAGTACCGAACCTGGCGGGGAAAACACCGGGGAGCTGTTTTTT
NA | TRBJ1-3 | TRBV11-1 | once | CASSARRSSGNTIYF | TGTGCCAGCAGCGCCCGACGGAGCTCTGGAAACACCATATATTTT